This TCR beta chain was observed in a study of cytomegalovirus exposure and HLA in healthy donors. The PCR made use of 60 Vbeta and 13 Jbeta primers. Sequencing was performed with immunoSEQ multiplex PCR; in TCRdb, only in-frame clones are kept and a portion is missing. Among 150,000 to 200,000 clones listed, 75% were seen once. In germline, CDR1 is KGHSH, CDR2 LQKENI. CDR3 length: 16 amino acids. With V trimmed by 6 bases and J by 2 bases, 8 bases remained unmatched. This receptor was taken from a woman in her forties or fifties in good health and CMV-seropositive. V gene TRBV18 combines with J gene TRBJ2-7, with 12 positions matching TRBD2. The sample was PBMCs. The CDR3 sequence: CASSIGLAGSPYEQYF. The CDR3 nucleotides read TGTGCCAGCTCCATCGGACTAGCGGGGTCCCCCTACGAGCAGTACTTC.